Presented here are 27 T cell receptor beta chains from one specimen sequenced in a study of control samples from healthy donors and cancer patients. Produced via immunoSEQ multiplex PCR; TCRdb's table is partial and in-frame only. The top ten hold nearly 5% of the sample, which has around 180,000 clones, 80% to 90% seen once. The sample taken for sequencing was blood. Receptors originate from a woman aged 25 to 39 in good health.

The sample holds one count of this clone. The chain couples TRBV11-2 to TRBJ2-7, with 7 bases aligning to TRBD1. The length of the CDR3 is 17 residues. The germline V gene has CDR1 SGHAT and CDR2 FQNNGV. V lost 0 bases to trimming and J lost 6 bases; unmatched junction nucleotides: 14. The CDR3 region is CASSLDVWTGLLGEQYF. The CDR3 region has the DNA TGTGCCAGCAGCTTAGATGTATGGACAGGACTTTTGGGCGAGCAGTACTTC.

The chain joins TRBV7-2 to TRBJ2-1; 8 nucleotides match TRBD2. Trimming took 2 bases from V and 9 from J; bases not matched to a gene: 3. The CDR3 extends over 13 amino acids. The germline V gene has CDR1 SGHTA and CDR2 FQGNSA. The CDR3 here is CASSLLTSAEQFF. CDR3 DNA sequence: TGTGCCAGCAGCTTACTGACTAGCGCTGAGCAGTTCTTC.

This chain connects TRBV5-1 to TRBJ2-7, with D tentatively TRBD2 (6 bases). CDR1 and CDR2 (germline): SGHRS, YFSETQ. Trimming pared 0 bases from V and 3 bases from J, leaving 10 bases between. This CDR3 is built from 14 residues. The CDR3 here is CASSLEGRDYEQYF. In DNA form, the CDR3 reads TGCGCCAGCAGCTTGGAGGGGCGGGACTACGAGCAGTACTTC.

The chain joins TRBV5-1 to TRBJ2-5, with 9 bases lining up with TRBD2. The germline V gene encodes CDR1 SGHRS and CDR2 YFSETQ. J gave up 6 bases and V 0 bases, and 9 bases lay outside the gene matches. The CDR3 has 16 residues. The CDR3, as DNA: TGCGCCAGCAGCTTGGGGGCGGGAGGGCCCAGGAAGACCCAGTACTTC. This gives the protein CASSLGAGGPRKTQYF.

The chain joins TRBV29-1 to TRBJ2-1; TRBD2 aligns across 7 bases. V lost 6 bases and J lost 1; bases outside the gene matches: 3. CDR1 is SQVTM, CDR2 ANQGSEA, per germline. The CDR3 is made up of 13 amino acids. CDR3 residues: CSVGTISYNEQFF. The CDR3 nucleotides read TGCAGCGTGGGGACTATATCCTACAATGAGCAGTTCTTC.

This clone was picked up a small number of times. The chain links TRBV4-2 to TRBJ2-7, with D perhaps TRBD2 (5 bases). The CDR3 has 12 residues. Trimming removed 4 bases at V and 7 bases at J, with 11 bases between. The V gene's germline CDR1 is LGHNA and CDR2 YNFKEQ. For the CDR3, the DNA is TGTGCCAGCAGCCGGCGGCCGGGAGAGCAGTACTTC. The encoded protein is CASSRRPGEQYF.

The chain uses TRBV18 and TRBJ2-1; 11 bases line up with TRBD1. Germline values: CDR1 KGHSH, CDR2 LQKENI. The trim removed 3 bases at V and 3 bases at J, leaving 1 base unmatched. This CDR3 region has 15 residues. In DNA, the CDR3 is TGTGCCAGCTCACCCGGGACAGGGGGCTACAATGAGCAGTTCTTC. Translating it yields CASSPGTGGYNEQFF.

This sequence joins TRBV28 and TRBJ2-3, with D perhaps given as TRBD1 or TRBD2 (5 bases each). The germline V and J ends were trimmed by 6 bases and 6 bases, with 16 bases remaining between them. The germline V gene encodes CDR1 MDHEN and CDR2 SYDVKM. This CDR3 is built from 14 residues. CDR3 DNA: TGTGCCAGCAGGAGGGGTCAGACCAGCGATACGCAGTATTTT. Amino acid sequence: CASRRGQTSDTQYF.

This sequence joins TRBV10-3 and TRBJ2-7; D gene uncertain. Germline CDR1 reads ENHRY; CDR2 reads SYGVKD. Trimming stripped 0 bases from V and 2 bases from J, with 8 bases between. This CDR3 has 14 residues. For the CDR3, the DNA is TGTGCCATCAGTGAGTCAGGCAGACCCTACGAGCAGTACGTC. This encodes CAISESGRPYEQYV.

This rearrangement joins TRBV7-2 to TRBJ1-2; D ambiguous. V lost 2 bases, J lost 4 bases, and 14 bases lay in between. Germline CDR1 is SGHTA and CDR2 is FQGNSA. This CDR3 is built from 15 residues. For the CDR3, the DNA is TGTGCCAGCAGCTTAAGTTTGGGCAGCTCCTATGGCTACACCTTC. This translates into CASSLSLGSSYGYTF.

The chain uses TRBV10-1 and TRBJ2-7; 8 bases are a match to TRBD1. CDR1 and CDR2 (germline): WNHNN, SYGVQD (reference sequence). CDR3 length: 13 amino acids. Germline trimming cut 4 bases from V and 5 bases from J; bases unmatched to any gene: 4. The CDR3 loop reads CASSASGGDEQYV. The DNA of the CDR3 is TGCGCCAGCAGTGCCTCAGGGGGCGACGAGCAGTACGTC.

The chain joins TRBV6-6 to TRBJ2-5; TRBD2 might be the D (5 bases). With 4 bases removed from V and 7 bases from J, the gap between germline ends came to 7 bases. Germline V gene sequence: CDR1 MNHNY, CDR2 SVGAGI (reference sequence). CDR3 length equals 11 residues. DNA of the CDR3: TGTGCCAGCAGTTCCGAGGGGACCCAGTACTTC. It is translated as CASSSEGTQYF.

The chain is built from TRBV18 and TRBJ1-1; no definite D call. This CDR3 region has 13 residues. V lost 3 bases to trimming and J lost 4 bases, with 9 bases between them. CDR1 is KGHSH and CDR2 is LQKENI in the germline V gene. The CDR3 region has the DNA TGTGCCAGCTCACCCGGGGAGGGCACTGAAGCTTTCTTT. Residues: CASSPGEGTEAFF. The complete variable domain, with remaining parts taken from reference TRBV18 and TRBJ1-1, reads NAGVMQNPRHLVRRRGQEARLRCSPMKGHSHVYWYRQLPEEGLKFMVYLQKENIIDESGMPKERFSAEFPKEGPSILRIQQVVRGDSAAYFCASSPGEGTEAFFGQGTRLTVV.

The V gene is TRBV7-2, the J gene TRBJ2-5, with D tentatively TRBD2 (6 bases). The CDR3 extends over 15 amino acids. Germline V gives CDR1 SGHTA, CDR2 FQGNSA. The germline V and J ends were trimmed by 4 bases and 4 bases, with 16 bases remaining between them. The CDR3: CASSSSPTRIETQYF. CDR3 DNA sequence: TGTGCCAGCAGCTCCAGCCCGACTAGAATAGAGACCCAGTACTTC.

The gene calls are TRBV11-2 and TRBJ1-4; TRBD1 aligns across 8 bases. J gave up 7 bases and V 3 bases, and 16 bases lay outside the gene matches. CDR3 length: 18 amino acids. Germline values: CDR1 SGHAT, CDR2 FQNNGV. The CDR3 coding sequence is TGTGCCAGCAGCTTTGCAGGACCCCGGGACAGGAGGACTGAAAAACTGTTTTTT. Protein sequence: CASSFAGPRDRRTEKLFF.

The CDR3 DNA is TGTGCCAGCAGTTACTCATCGACTGGAGAGCAGTACTTC. Translation gives CASSYSSTGEQYF. V is TRBV6-5 and J is TRBJ2-7; D is unclear. The germline gives CDR1 MNHEY, CDR2 SVGAGI. V was shortened by 0 bases and J by 7 bases, with 10 bases between the two germline ends. The CDR3 is 13 residues long.

The chain combines TRBV28 with TRBJ2-7; D unresolved. Deletions cut 7 bases from V and 2 bases from J, with 9 bases between. The CDR3 runs to 12 residues. Germline V gene data show CDR1 as MDHEN and CDR2 as SYDVKM. The CDR3 is CASTSPPYEQYF. The CDR3, as DNA: TGTGCCAGCACCTCCCCCCCCTACGAGCAGTACTTC. Full variable domain (outside the CDR3, taken from reference TRBV28 and TRBJ2-7): DVKVTQSSRYLVKRTGEKVFLECVQDMDHENMFWYRQDPGLGLRLIYFSYDVKMKEKGDIPEGYSVSREKKERFSLILESASTNQTSMYLCASTSPPYEQYFGPGTRLTVT.

The chain couples TRBV6-6 to TRBJ2-6, with D unresolved. V lost 3 bases to trimming and J lost 0 bases, with 9 bases between them. The length of the CDR3 is 16 residues. Germline loops: CDR1 MNHNY, CDR2 SVGAGI (reference sequence). Here the CDR3 reads CASSYRQYSGANVLTF. DNA of the CDR3: TGTGCCAGCAGTTATAGGCAATACTCTGGGGCCAACGTCCTGACTTTC.

V usage is TRBV19 and J usage is TRBJ1-5; no reliable D call. Trimming took 3 bases from V and 7 from J, leaving 13 bases between them. This CDR3 comprises 14 residues. Per germline, CDR1 LNHDA and CDR2 SQIVND (reference sequence). The chain's CDR3 is CASSIIKKWQPQHF. In DNA form, the CDR3 reads TGTGCCAGTAGTATTATTAAAAAGTGGCAGCCCCAGCATTTT.

The chain is built from TRBV6-4 and TRBJ2-2; no definite D call. The CDR3 has 13 residues. V lost 3 bases and J 7 bases, leaving 9 bases between the germline ends. Germline V gene lookup returns CDR1 MRHNA and CDR2 SNTAGT. The CDR3 DNA sequence: TGTGCCAGCAGTGATGCGGTTGTCGGGGAGCTGTTTTTT. It specifies CASSDAVVGELFF.

The J gene is TRBJ2-2, the V gene TRBV28, with TRBD2 identical over 7 bases. Trimming removed 6 bases from V and 6 bases from J; junction bases left unmatched: 4. The CDR3 runs to 13 residues. Germline V gene sequence: CDR1 MDHEN, CDR2 SYDVKM. This CDR3 is CASSWGGAGELFF. The CDR3 DNA reads as TGTGCCAGCAGCTGGGGGGGGGCCGGGGAGCTGTTTTTT.

The gene calls are TRBV6-5 and TRBJ2-2, with 7 nucleotides matching TRBD1. V shed 10 bases and J 2 bases; nucleotides not matched to a gene: 7. CDR3 length equals 14 residues. In germline, CDR1 is MNHEY, CDR2 SVGAGI. The CDR3 nucleotides read TGTGCCACTTACAGGGGATCCAACACCGGGGAGCTGTTTTTT. The encoded protein is CATYRGSNTGELFF.

Only one count was recorded for this clone. The chain has TRBV30 and TRBJ1-1, with TRBD1 as a possible D gene (5 bases). From germline, CDR1 is GTSNPN and CDR2 SVGIG (reference sequence). The V end lost 1 base, the J end lost 5 bases, and 8 bases lay between the germline ends. CDR3 length: 12 amino acids. CDR3 coding DNA: TGTGCCTGGAGTGAGGGGTGGACTGAAGCTTTCTTT. This codes for CAWSEGWTEAFF.

The CDR3 loop reads CASTAGPTEAFF. The CDR3 DNA is TGTGCCAGCACCGCCGGCCCCACTGAAGCTTTCTTT. The chain joins TRBV11-2 to TRBJ1-1; D not resolved. The germline V gene encodes CDR1 SGHAT and CDR2 FQNNGV. The CDR3 totals 12 residues. Trimming removed 7 bases from V and 4 bases from J, with 10 bases in between.

The chain recombines TRBV11-2 with TRBJ2-7, with TRBD1 matching over 9 bases. CDR1 and CDR2 (germline): SGHAT, FQNNGV. V was clipped by 3 bases and J by 6 bases; unmatched bases: 9. This CDR3 contains 15 residues. CDR3 nucleotides: TGTGCCAGCAGCTTGGACAGGGGACTGAGAATCGAGCAGTACTTC. Protein product: CASSLDRGLRIEQYF.

V is TRBV4-1 and J is TRBJ1-2, with a tentative D call TRBD1 (5 bases). The CDR3 sequence is 16 residues long. Germline loops: CDR1 MGHRA, CDR2 YSYEKL. V lost 4 bases to trimming and J lost 4 bases, with 19 bases between them. As DNA, the CDR3 is TGCGCCAGCAGCCCCGGGCGGAGCCAGGGCTTCTATGGCTACACCTTC. Translation: CASSPGRSQGFYGYTF.

The J gene is TRBJ1-2, the V gene TRBV19, with D possibly being TRBD1 (6 bases). Looked up from germline, CDR1 is LNHDA and CDR2 is SQIVND (reference sequence). V was cut by 3 bases and J by 7 bases, with 12 bases left in between. The length of the CDR3 is 13 residues. CDR3 protein: CASSIPRGPGYTF. The CDR3 DNA follows: TGTGCCAGTAGTATTCCCAGGGGACCTGGCTACACCTTC.